This T cell receptor (beta chain) is drawn from a study of blood T cell repertoires in COVID-19. Assay: immunoSEQ multiplex PCR; the TCRdb copy retains only in-frame clones and omits some. The table shows 73,000 or so clones, with around 83% occurring only once. Germline-derived CDR1 and CDR2 are MRHNA and SNTAGT. The V gene lost 2 bases and the J gene lost 7 bases, with 12 bases spanning the gap. The CDR3 spans 15 residues. In this sample, this clone turned up once. The chain links TRBV6-4 to TRBJ1-6; D possibly corresponds to TRBD1 (5 bases). The receptor's source is a woman aged 55-75 years with acute or convalescent COVID-19. Sequences were obtained from peripheral blood. The CDR3 is CASSDVGGSNSPLHF. The CDR3 nucleotides are TGTGCCAGCAGTGACGTCGGGGGGTCAAATTCACCCCTCCACTTT.